Sequencing of this T cell receptor (beta chain) was carried out in a study of cytomegalovirus exposure and HLA in healthy donors. Though probably carrying unrecorded immune exposures, donors were nominally healthy at sampling. Primers: 60 Vbeta forward and 13 Jbeta reverse. TCRdb's copy holds only in-frame clones and misses some; the assay was immunoSEQ multiplex PCR. The sample spans fewer than 60,000 clones; the ten largest clones claim about 6.7%. Germline V lookup: CDR1 SGDLS, CDR2 YYNGEE. The CDR3 loop spans 16 amino acids. Germline trimming cut 4 bases from V and 1 base from J; bases unmatched to any gene: 7.

The chain links TRBV9 to TRBJ1-4; 7 bases agree with TRBD1. This TCR came from a woman aged 40-49 years in good health and CMV-seronegative. The specimen sequenced was PBMCs. CDR3: CASSPRGDRTNEKLFF. CDR3 nucleotide sequence: TGTGCCAGCAGCCCACGAGGGGACAGAACTAATGAAAAACTGTTTTTT.